A single sample is the source of the 12 T cell receptor beta chains below, sequenced in a study of a mutant IDH1 vaccine in newly diagnosed glioma. Profiling relied on immunoSEQ multiplex PCR, and the TCRdb table lists in-frame clones only, not all of them. The sample has just under 80,000 clones; roughly 91% are singletons. These receptors have no identified antigens. The sample's time point: week 5, during vaccination. Vaccination comprised doses that each held 300 ug of mutant IDH1 20-mer peptide, plus topical imiquimod. Sequences were derived from PBMCs, sampled from a glioma patient whose treatment included an IDH1 peptide vaccine. These TCRs come from a woman in her 50s with glioma.

This sequence joins TRBV9 and TRBJ1-2; 9 bases line up with TRBD1. Looked up from germline, CDR1 is SGDLS and CDR2 is YYNGEE. Trimming took 0 bases from V and 3 from J; bases not matched to a gene: 6. CDR3 length equals 16 residues. CDR3 amino acids: CASSVARDREDYGYTF. The CDR3 coding sequence is TGTGCCAGCAGCGTAGCTCGGGACAGGGAAGACTATGGCTACACCTTC.

The rearrangement links TRBV19 to TRBJ1-6; 10 bases agree with TRBD1. V lost 5 bases, J lost 9 bases, and 7 bases stayed unmatched. There are 15 residues in the CDR3. In germline, CDR1 is LNHDA, CDR2 SQIVND (reference sequence). DNA of the CDR3: TGTGCCAGTAGTGATCTCCGGGACAGGGGTTCACCCCTCCACTTT. Residues: CASSDLRDRGSPLHF.

The rearrangement joins TRBV27 to TRBJ2-6; D is perhaps TRBD1 or TRBD2 (6 bases each). This CDR3 has 17 amino acids. The V gene lost 5 bases and the J gene lost 2 bases, with 16 bases spanning the gap. Germline CDR1 MNHEY, CDR2 SMNVEV (reference sequence). CDR3 bases: TGTGCCAGCAGTGGGGGGCAGGGTACTCCTGGGGCCAACGTCCTGACTTTC. This encodes CASSGGQGTPGANVLTF. Looking up the rest from reference TRBV27 and TRBJ2-6 gives the full variable domain: EAQVTQNPRYLITVTGKKLTVTCSQNMNHEYMSWYRQDPGLGLRQIYYSMNVEVTDKGDVPEGYKVSRKEKRNFPLILESPSPNQTSLYFCASSGGQGTPGANVLTFGAGSRLTVL.

J is TRBJ1-5 and V is TRBV10-3, with unresolved D. Trimming took off 9 bases at V and 5 bases at J, with 17 bases between the two ends. Germline CDR1 reads ENHRY; CDR2 reads SYGVKD. The CDR3 has 14 residues. The CDR3 DNA reads as TGTGCCATTTCAAGAACCGAAAGCCATCAGCCCCAGCATTTT. It specifies CAISRTESHQPQHF.

The chain joins TRBV6-6 to TRBJ1-1, with D possibly matching TRBD1 (5 bases). The CDR3 spans 16 residues. The V end lost 0 bases, the J end lost 6 bases, and 17 bases lay between the germline ends. The germline V gene has CDR1 MNHNY and CDR2 SVGAGI (reference sequence). CDR3 residues: CASSYSIGRENPEAFF. As DNA, the CDR3 is TGTGCCAGCAGTTACTCGATAGGCAGGGAAAACCCTGAAGCTTTCTTT.

The rearrangement uses TRBV19 and TRBJ2-1; 8 bases align to TRBD1. Germline assignment: CDR1 LNHDA and CDR2 SQIVND (reference sequence). The CDR3 contains 13 residues. V shed 5 bases, J shed 12 bases, and the junction held 9 bases outside the gene matches. Here the CDR3 reads CASSPGVGTGQFF. The CDR3 coding sequence is TGTGCCAGTAGTCCCGGGGTGGGGACAGGGCAGTTCTTC.

This clone was observed once. The rearrangement uses TRBV9 and TRBJ1-2; possibly TRBD1 for D (5 bases). Trimming left V 0 bases short and J 3 bases short, with 18 bases between. The CDR3 has 17 residues. CDR1 is SGDLS, CDR2 YYNGEE, per germline. CDR3 sequence: CASSVATGASGDYGYTF. The CDR3 DNA reads TGTGCCAGCAGCGTAGCGACTGGGGCCTCGGGAGACTATGGCTACACCTTC.

The chain joins TRBV11-2 to TRBJ2-1; TRBD2 agrees at 9 bases. This CDR3 contains 15 residues. The germline V gene encodes CDR1 SGHAT and CDR2 FQNNGV. V dropped 3 bases and J dropped 5; count of bases not matched to a gene: 5. CDR3 DNA sequence: TGTGCCAGCAGCTTTGGACTAGCGCAGGACAATGAGCAGTTCTTC. Protein sequence: CASSFGLAQDNEQFF.

The chain combines TRBV5-4 with TRBJ2-2; D call uncertain. The CDR3 covers 12 residues. V was cut by 1 base and J by 6 bases, with 4 bases left in between. CDR1 is SGHNT, CDR2 YYREEE, per germline (reference sequence). CDR3 region: CASSLPAGELFF. CDR3 DNA: TGTGCCAGCAGCTTGCCAGCCGGGGAGCTGTTTTTT.

This chain connects TRBV9 to TRBJ2-7, with D possibly matching TRBD2 (6 bases). The germline V and J ends were trimmed by 0 bases and 0 bases, with 10 bases remaining between them. The CDR3 contains 15 residues. CDR1 and CDR2 from the germline V gene are SGDLS and YYNGEE. The CDR3 spells CASSVGDLDSYEQYF. Written as DNA, the CDR3 is TGTGCCAGCAGCGTAGGGGACTTAGACTCCTACGAGCAGTACTTC.

This rearrangement joins TRBV5-5 to TRBJ2-5; TRBD2 matches at 8 bases. The CDR3 covers 16 residues. Germline loops: CDR1 SGHKS, CDR2 YYEKEE (reference sequence). Trimming cost V 4 bases and J 5 bases; bases outside gene matches: 13. This CDR3 is CASSPQGAGVGETQYF. In nucleotides, the CDR3 is TGTGCCAGCAGCCCCCAGGGAGCGGGAGTTGGGGAGACCCAGTACTTC. Complete variable domain (other parts from reference TRBV5-5 and TRBJ2-5): DAGVTQSPTHLIKTRGQQVTLRCSPISGHKSVSWYQQVLGQGPQFIFQYYEKEERGRGNFPDRFSARQFPNYSSELNVNALLLGDSALYLCASSPQGAGVGETQYFGPGTRLLVL.

This clone was observed once. The chain links TRBV11-2 to TRBJ2-1; tentatively, D is TRBD2 (5 bases). The ends were cut back, 5 bases at V and 2 bases at J, with 13 bases in the middle. This CDR3 region has 15 residues. Germline V gene sequence: CDR1 SGHAT, CDR2 FQNNGV. In DNA, the CDR3 is TGTGCCAGCAGCCCCTGGCGGGCCACCTACAATGAGCAGTTCTTC. Translating it yields CASSPWRATYNEQFF. Variable domain in full (rest from reference TRBV11-2 and TRBJ2-1): EAGVAQSPRYKIIEKRQSVAFWCNPISGHATLYWYQQILGQGPKLLIQFQNNGVVDDSQLPKDRFSAERLKGVDSTLKIQPAKLEDSAVYLCASSPWRATYNEQFFGPGTRLTVL.